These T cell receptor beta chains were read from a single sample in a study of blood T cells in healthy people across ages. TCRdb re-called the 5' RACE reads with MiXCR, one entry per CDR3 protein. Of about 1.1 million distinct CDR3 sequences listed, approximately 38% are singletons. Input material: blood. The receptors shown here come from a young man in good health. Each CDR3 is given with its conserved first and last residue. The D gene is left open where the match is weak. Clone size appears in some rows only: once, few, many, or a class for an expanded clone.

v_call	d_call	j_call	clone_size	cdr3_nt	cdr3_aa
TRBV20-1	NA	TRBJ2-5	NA	TGCAGTGCTTCCCGGGCCTCCCAAGAGACCCAGTACTTC	CSASRASQETQYF
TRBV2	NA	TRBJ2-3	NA	TGTGCCAGCGTTTTGGGTTCTTTCACAGATACGCAGTATTTT	CASVLGSFTDTQYF
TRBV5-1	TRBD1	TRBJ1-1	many	TGCGCCAGCAGCGCACAGGGGGTCCCGAACACTGAAGCTTTCTTT	CASSAQGVPNTEAFF
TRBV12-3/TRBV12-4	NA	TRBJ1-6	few	TGTGCCAGCAGTTATTCCCAGCTTAATTCACCCCTCCACTTT	CASSYSQLNSPLHF
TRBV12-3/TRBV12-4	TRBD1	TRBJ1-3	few	TGTGCCAGCACGACAGGGAAGGTTACAGGAAACACCATATATTTT	CASTTGKVTGNTIYF
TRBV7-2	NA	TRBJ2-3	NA	TGTGCCAGCAGCCAGGGGTGGCGGGGTCTCCCTTCAATGGATACGCAGTATTTT	CASSQGWRGLPSMDTQYF
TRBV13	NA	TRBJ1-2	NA	TGTGCCAGCAGCTTAGAGGGAGACTGGTGCACCTTC	CASSLEGDWCTF
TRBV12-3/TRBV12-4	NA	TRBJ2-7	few	TGTGCCAGCAGCTTGGATACCGAGCAGTACTTC	CASSLDTEQYF
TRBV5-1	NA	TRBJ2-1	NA	TGCGCCAGCAGCTGGGGTTACACTGGGTACAATGAGCAGTTCTTC	CASSWGYTGYNEQFF
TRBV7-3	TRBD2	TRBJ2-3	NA	TGTGCCAGCACCCACAAGAGCGGGGGCGGCACAGATGCGCAGTATTTT	CASTHKSGGGTDAQYF
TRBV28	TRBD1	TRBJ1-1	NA	TGTGCCACCAGTACAGGGGGCGAATCTGAAGCTTTCTTT	CATSTGGESEAFF
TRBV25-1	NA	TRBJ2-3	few	TGTGCCAGCAGTTTCGGACTCACTAGCACAGATACGCAGTATTTT	CASSFGLTSTDTQYF
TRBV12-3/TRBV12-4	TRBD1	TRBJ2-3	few	TGTGCCAGCAGCCCGACAGGGACCACAGATACGCAGTATTTT	CASSPTGTTDTQYF
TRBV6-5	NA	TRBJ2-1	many	TGTGCCAGCAGTTACGGGGGCAGCTCCTACAATGAGCAGTTCTTC	CASSYGGSSYNEQFF
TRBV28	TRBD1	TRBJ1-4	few	TGTGCCAGCACCTCGGGACAGGGGTGGGAAAAACTGTTTTTT	CASTSGQGWEKLFF
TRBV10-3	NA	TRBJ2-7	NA	TGTGCCATCAGTCCTAATATAGATTTCAATGAGCAGTACTTC	CAISPNIDFNEQYF
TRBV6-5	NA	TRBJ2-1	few	TGTGCCAGCAGAAAATGGAGGGACAATGAGCAGTTCTTC	CASRKWRDNEQFF
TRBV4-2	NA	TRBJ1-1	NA	TGTGCCAGCAGCCAAGAGCCAGCAGACGAAGCTTTCTTT	CASSQEPADEAFF
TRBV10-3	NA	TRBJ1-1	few	TGTGCCATCAGTGAGGCTAAGGGGGACACTGAAGCTTTCTTT	CAISEAKGDTEAFF
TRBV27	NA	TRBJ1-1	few	TGTGCCAGCAGTTCCGGGCCGCGGCGGGCTTTCTTT	CASSSGPRRAFF
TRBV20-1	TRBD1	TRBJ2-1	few	TGCAGTGCTAGAGATGGGGCATCAGGGGGTCCCTACAATGAGCAGTTCTTC	CSARDGASGGPYNEQFF
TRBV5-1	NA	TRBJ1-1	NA	TGCGCCAGCAGCTTGGTGTCGGTTAGAGTTTTAGCTTTCTTT	CASSLVSVRVLAFF
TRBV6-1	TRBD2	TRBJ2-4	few	TGTGCCAGCAGTGAACGGGAAGTAGCGGGGGACCCAGCCAAAAACATTCAGTACTTC	CASSEREVAGDPAKNIQYF
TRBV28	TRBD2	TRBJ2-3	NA	TGTGCCAGCAGTTCCCTAGCGGGGGACCCCACAGATACGCAGTATTTT	CASSSLAGDPTDTQYF
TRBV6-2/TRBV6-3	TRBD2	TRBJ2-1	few	TGTGCCAGCAGGGGAGCTAGCGGCCCTGAGCAGTTCTTC	CASRGASGPEQFF
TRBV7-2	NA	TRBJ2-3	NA	TGTGCCAGCAGCTTACGTCAGGGTGACGCAGATACGCAGTATTTT	CASSLRQGDADTQYF
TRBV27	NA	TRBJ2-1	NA	TGTGTCAGCAGTTTAACAGGGATGGGTGAGCAGTTCTTC	CVSSLTGMGEQFF
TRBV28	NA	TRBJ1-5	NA	TGTGCCAGCATAAAGGGGGGTAGCAATCAGCCCCAGCATTTT	CASIKGGSNQPQHF
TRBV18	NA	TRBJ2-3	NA	TGTGCCAGTCTCTGGCTCGGTGATACGCAGTATTTT	CASLWLGDTQYF
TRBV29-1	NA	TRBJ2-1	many	TGCAGCGTTGTCGGGGGGCTCAATGAGCAGTTCTTC	CSVVGGLNEQFF